Below, 3 T cell receptor beta chains from the same sample are listed, as sequenced in a study of T cell responses to AZD1222 COVID-19 vaccine. Profiling relied on immunoSEQ multiplex PCR, and the TCRdb table lists in-frame clones only, not all of them. The profile shows approximately 150,000 clones, approximately 93% of them singletons. The source was peripheral blood, collected 28 days after the second AZD1222 dose. The receptors come from an adult who received the AZD1222 COVID-19 vaccine.

The chain combines TRBV3-1 (or the pseudogene TRBV3-2) with TRBJ1-5; possible D gene TRBD1, 6 bases. The CDR3 has 17 residues. Germline CDR1 LGHDT, CDR2 YNNKEL (reference sequence). Trimming left V 0 bases short and J 2 bases short, with 14 bases between. The CDR3 nucleotides are TGTGCCAGCAGCCAAGATAATGGAGCAGGGGGCAATCAGCCCCAGCATTTT. Translated: CASSQDNGAGGNQPQHF.

The rearrangement uses TRBV19 and TRBJ2-2, with 9 bases lining up with TRBD2. CDR3 size: 14 residues. The V gene end was trimmed by 9 bases and the J gene end by 5 bases; junction bases not matched to a gene: 7. Germline V gene lookup returns CDR1 LNHDA and CDR2 SQIVND (reference sequence). CDR3 sequence reads: CASQRGALTGELFF. The CDR3 DNA reads as TGTGCCAGCCAGCGGGGGGCGCTTACCGGGGAGCTGTTTTTT.

The chain combines TRBV6-5 with TRBJ2-7; D is uncertain. This CDR3 is 15 amino acids long. CDR1 and CDR2 (germline): MNHEY, SVGAGI. The V and J ends lost 2 bases and 2 bases respectively, with 13 bases between them. CDR3 protein: CASSYLGRAAYEQYF. The DNA for the CDR3 is TGTGCCAGCAGTTACCTGGGTCGGGCTGCCTACGAGCAGTACTTC.